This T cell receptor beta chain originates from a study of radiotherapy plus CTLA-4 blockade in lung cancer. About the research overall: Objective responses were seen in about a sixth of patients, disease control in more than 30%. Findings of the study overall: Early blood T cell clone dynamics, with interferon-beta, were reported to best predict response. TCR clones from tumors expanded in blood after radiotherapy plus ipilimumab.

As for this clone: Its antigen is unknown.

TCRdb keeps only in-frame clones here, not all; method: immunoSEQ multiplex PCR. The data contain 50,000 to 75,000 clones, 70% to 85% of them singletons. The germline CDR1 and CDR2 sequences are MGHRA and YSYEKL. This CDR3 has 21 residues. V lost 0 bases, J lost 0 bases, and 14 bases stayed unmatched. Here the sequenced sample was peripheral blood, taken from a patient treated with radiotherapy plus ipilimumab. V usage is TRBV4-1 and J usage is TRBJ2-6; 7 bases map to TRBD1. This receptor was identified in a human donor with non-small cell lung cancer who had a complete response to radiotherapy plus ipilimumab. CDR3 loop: CASSQDTRRQGGHSGANVLTF. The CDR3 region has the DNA TGCGCCAGCAGCCAAGATACCCGGCGACAGGGTGGCCACTCTGGGGCCAACGTCCTGACTTTC.